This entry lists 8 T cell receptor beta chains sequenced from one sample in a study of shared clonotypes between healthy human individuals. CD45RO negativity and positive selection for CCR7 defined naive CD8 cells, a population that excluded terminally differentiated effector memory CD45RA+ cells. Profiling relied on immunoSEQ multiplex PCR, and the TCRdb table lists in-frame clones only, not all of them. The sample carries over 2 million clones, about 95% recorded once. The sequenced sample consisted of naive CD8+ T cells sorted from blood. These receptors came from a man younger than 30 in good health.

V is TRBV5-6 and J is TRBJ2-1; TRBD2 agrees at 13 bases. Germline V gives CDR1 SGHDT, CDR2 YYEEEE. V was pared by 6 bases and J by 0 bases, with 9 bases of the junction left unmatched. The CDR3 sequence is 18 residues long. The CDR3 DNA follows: TGTGCCAGCATCCAGGGACTAGCGGGGCCTAGCTCCTACAATGAGCAGTTCTTC. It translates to CASIQGLAGPSSYNEQFF. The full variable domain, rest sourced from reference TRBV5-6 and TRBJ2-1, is DAGVTQSPTHLIKTRGQQVTLRCSPKSGHDTVSWYQQALGQGPQFIFQYYEEEERQRGNFPDRFSGHQFPNYSSELNVNALLLGDSALYLCASIQGLAGPSSYNEQFFGPGTRLTVL.

CDR3 sequence (DNA): TGTGCCTGGAGTGAATCGGCTTCGGGGGAAAAACTGTTTTTT. Translating gives CAWSESASGEKLFF. The rearrangement links TRBV30 to TRBJ1-4, with D unresolved. The germline V gene has CDR1 GTSNPN and CDR2 SVGIG (reference sequence). V was pared by 1 base and J by 8 bases, with 14 bases between. The CDR3 extends over 14 amino acids.

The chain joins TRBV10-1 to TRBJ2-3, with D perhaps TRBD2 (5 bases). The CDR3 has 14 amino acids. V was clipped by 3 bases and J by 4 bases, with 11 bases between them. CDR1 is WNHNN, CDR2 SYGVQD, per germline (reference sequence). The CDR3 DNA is TGCGCCAGCAGTGACAGCAGTAGCGCAGATACGCAGTATTTT. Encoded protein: CASSDSSSADTQYF.

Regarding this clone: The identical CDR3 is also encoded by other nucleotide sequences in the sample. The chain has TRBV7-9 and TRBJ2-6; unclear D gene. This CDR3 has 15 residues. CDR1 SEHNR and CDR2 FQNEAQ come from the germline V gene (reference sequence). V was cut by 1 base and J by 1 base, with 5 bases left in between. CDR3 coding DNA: TGTGCCAGCAGCTTAGTTGGGTCTGGGGCCAACGTCCTGACTTTC. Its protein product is CASSLVGSGANVLTF.

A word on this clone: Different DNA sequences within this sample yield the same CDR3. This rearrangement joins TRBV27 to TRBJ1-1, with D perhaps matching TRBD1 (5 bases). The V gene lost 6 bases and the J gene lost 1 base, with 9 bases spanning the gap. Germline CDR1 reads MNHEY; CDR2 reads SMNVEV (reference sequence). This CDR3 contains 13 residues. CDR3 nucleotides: TGTGCCAGCAGCTTGGGACGGAACACTGAAGCTTTCTTT. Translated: CASSLGRNTEAFF.

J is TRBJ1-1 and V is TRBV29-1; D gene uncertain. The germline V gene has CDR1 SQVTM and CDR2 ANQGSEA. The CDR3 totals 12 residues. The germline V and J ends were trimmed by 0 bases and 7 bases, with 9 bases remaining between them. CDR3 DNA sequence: TGCAGCGTTGAAGATGAGACGGGTGAAGCTTTCTTT. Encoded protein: CSVEDETGEAFF.

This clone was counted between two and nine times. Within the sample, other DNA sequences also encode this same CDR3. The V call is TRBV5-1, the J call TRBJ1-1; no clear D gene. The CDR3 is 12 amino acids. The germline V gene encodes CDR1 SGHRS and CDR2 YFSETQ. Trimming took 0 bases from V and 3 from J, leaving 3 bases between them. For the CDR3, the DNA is TGCGCCAGCAGCTTGGGGGACACTGAAGCTTTCTTT. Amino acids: CASSLGDTEAFF.

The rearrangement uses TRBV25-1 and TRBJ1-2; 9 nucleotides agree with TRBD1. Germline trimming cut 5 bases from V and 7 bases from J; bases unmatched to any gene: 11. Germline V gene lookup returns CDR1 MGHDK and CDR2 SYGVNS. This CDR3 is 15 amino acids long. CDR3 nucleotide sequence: TGTGCCAGCAGTCCCGGGACAGGGAGGATGATTGGCTACACCTTC. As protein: CASSPGTGRMIGYTF.